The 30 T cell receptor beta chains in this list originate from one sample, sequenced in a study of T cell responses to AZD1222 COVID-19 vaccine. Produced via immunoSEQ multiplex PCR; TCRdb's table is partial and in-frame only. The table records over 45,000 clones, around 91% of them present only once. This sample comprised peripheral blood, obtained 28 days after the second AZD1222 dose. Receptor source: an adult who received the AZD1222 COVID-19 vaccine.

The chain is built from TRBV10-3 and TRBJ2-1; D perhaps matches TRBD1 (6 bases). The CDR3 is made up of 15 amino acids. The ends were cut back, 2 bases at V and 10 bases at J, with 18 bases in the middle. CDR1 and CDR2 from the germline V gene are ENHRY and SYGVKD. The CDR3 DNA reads TGTGCCATCAGTGAGGGGACCATGACAGGCAACGAGCAGTTCTTC. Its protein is CAISEGTMTGNEQFF.

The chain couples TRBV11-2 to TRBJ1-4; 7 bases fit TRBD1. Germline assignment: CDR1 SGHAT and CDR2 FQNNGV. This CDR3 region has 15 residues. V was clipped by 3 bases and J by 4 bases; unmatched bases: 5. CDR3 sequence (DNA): TGTGCCAGCAGCTTCCTGGGACAGTTTAATGAAAAACTGTTTTTT. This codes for CASSFLGQFNEKLFF.

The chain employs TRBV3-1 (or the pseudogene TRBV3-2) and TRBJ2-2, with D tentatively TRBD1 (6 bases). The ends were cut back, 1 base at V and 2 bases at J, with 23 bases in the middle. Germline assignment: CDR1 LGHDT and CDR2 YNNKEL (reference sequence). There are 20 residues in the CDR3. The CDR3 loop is CASSQVGWGLRGVNTGELFF. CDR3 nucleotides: TGTGCCAGCAGCCAAGTGGGTTGGGGGCTGCGCGGAGTTAACACCGGGGAGCTGTTTTTT.

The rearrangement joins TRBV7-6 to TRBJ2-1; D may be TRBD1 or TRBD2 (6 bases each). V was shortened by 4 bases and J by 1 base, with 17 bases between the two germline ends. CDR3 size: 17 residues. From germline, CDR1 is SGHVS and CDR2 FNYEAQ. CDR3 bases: TGTGCCAGCAGCTCGCGATTAGGGGGGCAGTCCTACAATGAGCAGTTCTTC. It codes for CASSSRLGGQSYNEQFF.

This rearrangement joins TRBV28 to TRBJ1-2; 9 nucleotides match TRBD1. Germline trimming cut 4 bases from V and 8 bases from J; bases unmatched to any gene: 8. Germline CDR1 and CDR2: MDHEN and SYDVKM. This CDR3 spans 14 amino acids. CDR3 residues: CASSSMGQGGGYTF. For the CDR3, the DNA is TGTGCCAGCAGTTCCATGGGACAGGGTGGAGGCTACACCTTC.

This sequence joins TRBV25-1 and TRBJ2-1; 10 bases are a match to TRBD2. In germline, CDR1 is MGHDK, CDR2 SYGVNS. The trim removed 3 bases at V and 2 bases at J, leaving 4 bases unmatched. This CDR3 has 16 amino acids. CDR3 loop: CASSDPTSGAYNEQFF. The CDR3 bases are TGTGCCAGCAGTGACCCCACTAGCGGGGCCTACAATGAGCAGTTCTTC.

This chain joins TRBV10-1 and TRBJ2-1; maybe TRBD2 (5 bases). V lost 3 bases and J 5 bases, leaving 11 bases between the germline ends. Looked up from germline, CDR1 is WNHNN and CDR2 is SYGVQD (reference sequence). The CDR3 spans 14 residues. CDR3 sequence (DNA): TGCGCCAGCAGTGATAAGCGGAAAGACAATGAGCAGTTCTTC. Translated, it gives CASSDKRKDNEQFF.

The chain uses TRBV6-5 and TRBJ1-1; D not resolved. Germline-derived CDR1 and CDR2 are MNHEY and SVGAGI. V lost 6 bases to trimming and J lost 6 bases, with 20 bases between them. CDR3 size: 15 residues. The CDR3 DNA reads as TGTGCCAGCAGGCAACCGGGAGCTCCCATCCCTGAAGCTTTCTTT. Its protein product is CASRQPGAPIPEAFF.

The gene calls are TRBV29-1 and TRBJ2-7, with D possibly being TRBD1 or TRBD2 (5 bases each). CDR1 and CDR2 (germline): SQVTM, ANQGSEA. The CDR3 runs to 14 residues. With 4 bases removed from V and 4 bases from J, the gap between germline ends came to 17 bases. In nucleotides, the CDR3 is TGCAGCGTTGCACTAGGCGACAGTAGGTACGAGCAGTACTTC. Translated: CSVALGDSRYEQYF.

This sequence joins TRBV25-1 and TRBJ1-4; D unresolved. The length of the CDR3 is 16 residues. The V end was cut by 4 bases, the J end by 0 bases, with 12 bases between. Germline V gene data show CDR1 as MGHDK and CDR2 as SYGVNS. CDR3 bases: TGTGCCAGCAGTGGTCGGGTAGTGGCAACTAATGAAAAACTGTTTTTT. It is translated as CASSGRVVATNEKLFF.

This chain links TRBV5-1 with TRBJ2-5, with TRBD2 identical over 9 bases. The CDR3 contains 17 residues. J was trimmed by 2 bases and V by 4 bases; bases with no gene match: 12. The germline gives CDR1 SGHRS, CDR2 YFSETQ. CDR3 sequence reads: CASSLIPGLAGQETQYF. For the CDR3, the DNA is TGCGCCAGCAGCCTGATCCCAGGTCTAGCGGGACAAGAGACCCAGTACTTC.

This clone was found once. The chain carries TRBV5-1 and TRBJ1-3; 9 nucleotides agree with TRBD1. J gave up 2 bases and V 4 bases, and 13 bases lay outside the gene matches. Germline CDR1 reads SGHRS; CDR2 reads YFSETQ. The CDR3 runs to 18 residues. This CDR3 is CASSRLPGQGKTGNTIYF. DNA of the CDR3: TGCGCCAGCAGCCGACTACCGGGACAGGGAAAAACTGGAAACACCATATATTTT.

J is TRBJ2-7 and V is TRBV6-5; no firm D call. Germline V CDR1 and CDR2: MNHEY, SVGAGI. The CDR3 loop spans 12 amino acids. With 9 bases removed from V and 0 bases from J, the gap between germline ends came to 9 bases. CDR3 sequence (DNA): TGTGCCAGTCTTGACAACTCCTACGAGCAGTACTTC. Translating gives CASLDNSYEQYF.

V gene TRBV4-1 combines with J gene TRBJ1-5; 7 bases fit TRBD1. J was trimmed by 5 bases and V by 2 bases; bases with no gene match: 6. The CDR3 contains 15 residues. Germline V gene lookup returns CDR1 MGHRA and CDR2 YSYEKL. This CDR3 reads CASSQRRGSHQPQHF. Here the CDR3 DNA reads TGCGCCAGCAGCCAACGCAGGGGGTCCCATCAGCCCCAGCATTTT.

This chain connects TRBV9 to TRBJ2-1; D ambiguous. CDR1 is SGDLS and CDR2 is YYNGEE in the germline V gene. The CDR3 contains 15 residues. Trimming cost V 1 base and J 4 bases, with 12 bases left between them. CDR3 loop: CASSVLLNTYNEQFF. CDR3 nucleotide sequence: TGTGCCAGCAGCGTACTCCTAAACACTTACAATGAGCAGTTCTTC.

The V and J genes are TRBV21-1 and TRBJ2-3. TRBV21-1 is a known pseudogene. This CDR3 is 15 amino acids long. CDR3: CASNRTGAFFDTQYF. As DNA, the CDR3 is TGTGCCAGCAACCGGACGGGGGCCTTCTTCGATACGCAGTATTTT.

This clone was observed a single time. CDR3 sequence: CASSEFTNRGPEQYF. The CDR3 coding sequence is TGTGCCAGCAGTGAATTTACTAACAGGGGGCCCGAGCAGTACTTC. The genes are TRBV2 and TRBJ2-7, with 9 bases aligning to TRBD1. The length of the CDR3 is 15 residues. CDR1 is SNHLY and CDR2 is FYNNEI in the germline V gene. With 2 bases clipped from V and 6 bases from J, the junction kept 8 bases outside the gene matches.

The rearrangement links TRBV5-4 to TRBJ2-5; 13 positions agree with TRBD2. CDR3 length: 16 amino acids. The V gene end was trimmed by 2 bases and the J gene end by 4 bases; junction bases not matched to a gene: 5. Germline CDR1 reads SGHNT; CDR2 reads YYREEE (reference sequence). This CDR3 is CASSLRLAGGSETQYF. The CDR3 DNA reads TGTGCCAGCAGCTTACGACTAGCGGGAGGCTCAGAGACCCAGTACTTC.

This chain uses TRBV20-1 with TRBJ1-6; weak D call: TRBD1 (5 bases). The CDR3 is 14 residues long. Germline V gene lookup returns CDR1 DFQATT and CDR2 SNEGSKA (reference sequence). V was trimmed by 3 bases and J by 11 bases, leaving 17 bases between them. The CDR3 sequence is CSASRGTETAPLHF. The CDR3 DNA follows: TGCAGTGCTAGTCGGGGGACTGAGACGGCACCCCTCCACTTT.

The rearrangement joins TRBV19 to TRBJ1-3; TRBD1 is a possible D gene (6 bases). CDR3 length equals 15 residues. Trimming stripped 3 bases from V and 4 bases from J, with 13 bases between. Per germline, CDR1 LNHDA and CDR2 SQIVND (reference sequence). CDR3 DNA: TGTGCCAGTAGTATCCAGGGGAGTCCCGGAAACACCATATATTTT. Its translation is CASSIQGSPGNTIYF.

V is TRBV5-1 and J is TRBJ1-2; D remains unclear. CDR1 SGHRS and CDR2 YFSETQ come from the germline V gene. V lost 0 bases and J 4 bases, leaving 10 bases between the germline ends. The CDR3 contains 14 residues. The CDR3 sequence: CASSLAGWSYGYTF. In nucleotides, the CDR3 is TGCGCCAGCAGCTTGGCGGGCTGGAGCTATGGCTACACCTTC. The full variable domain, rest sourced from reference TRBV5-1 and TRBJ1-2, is KAGVTQTPRYLIKTRGQQVTLSCSPISGHRSVSWYQQTPGQGLQFLFEYFSETQRNKGNFPGRFSGRQFSNSRSEMNVSTLELGDSALYLCASSLAGWSYGYTFGSGTRLTVV.

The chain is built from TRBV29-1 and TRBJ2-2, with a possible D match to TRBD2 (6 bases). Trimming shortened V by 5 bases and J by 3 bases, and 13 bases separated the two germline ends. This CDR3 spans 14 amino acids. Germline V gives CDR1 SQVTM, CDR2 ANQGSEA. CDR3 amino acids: CSVLTGTYTGELFF. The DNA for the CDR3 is TGCAGCGTTCTAACTGGGACTTACACCGGGGAGCTGTTTTTT.

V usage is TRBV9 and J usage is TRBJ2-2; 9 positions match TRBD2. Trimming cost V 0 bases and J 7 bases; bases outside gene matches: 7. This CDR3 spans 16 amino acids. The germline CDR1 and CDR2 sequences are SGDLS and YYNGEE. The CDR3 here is CASSVASSGAVGELFF. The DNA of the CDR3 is TGTGCCAGCAGCGTAGCCTCTAGCGGGGCGGTCGGGGAGCTGTTTTTT.

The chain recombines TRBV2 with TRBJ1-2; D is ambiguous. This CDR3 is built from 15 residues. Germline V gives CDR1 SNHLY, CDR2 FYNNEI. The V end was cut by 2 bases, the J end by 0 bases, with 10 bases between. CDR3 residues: CASSERSGPNYGYTF. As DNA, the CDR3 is TGTGCCAGCAGTGAACGATCCGGACCTAACTATGGCTACACCTTC. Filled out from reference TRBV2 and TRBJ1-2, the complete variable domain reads EPEVTQTPSHQVTQMGQEVILRCVPISNHLYFYWYRQILGQKVEFLVSFYNNEISEKSEIFDDQFSVERPDGSNFTLKIRSTKLEDSAMYFCASSERSGPNYGYTFGSGTRLTVV.

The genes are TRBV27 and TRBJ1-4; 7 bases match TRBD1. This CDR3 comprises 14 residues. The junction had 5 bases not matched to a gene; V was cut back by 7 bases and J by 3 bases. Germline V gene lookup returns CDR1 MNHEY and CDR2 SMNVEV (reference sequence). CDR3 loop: CASKQGSANEKLFF. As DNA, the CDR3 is TGTGCCAGCAAACAGGGGAGCGCTAATGAAAAACTGTTTTTT.

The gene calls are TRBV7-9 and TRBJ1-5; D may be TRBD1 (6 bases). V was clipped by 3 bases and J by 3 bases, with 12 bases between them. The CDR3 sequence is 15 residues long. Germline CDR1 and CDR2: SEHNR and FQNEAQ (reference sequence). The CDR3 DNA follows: TGTGCCAGCAGCTTGGCGCAGGGGCCCAATCAGCCCCAGCATTTT. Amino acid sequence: CASSLAQGPNQPQHF.

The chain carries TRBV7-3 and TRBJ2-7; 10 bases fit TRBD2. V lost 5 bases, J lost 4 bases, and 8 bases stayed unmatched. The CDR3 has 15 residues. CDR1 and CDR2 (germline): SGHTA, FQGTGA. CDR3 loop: CASSESGGASYEQYF. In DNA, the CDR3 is TGTGCCAGCAGCGAAAGCGGGGGGGCTTCATACGAGCAGTACTTC.

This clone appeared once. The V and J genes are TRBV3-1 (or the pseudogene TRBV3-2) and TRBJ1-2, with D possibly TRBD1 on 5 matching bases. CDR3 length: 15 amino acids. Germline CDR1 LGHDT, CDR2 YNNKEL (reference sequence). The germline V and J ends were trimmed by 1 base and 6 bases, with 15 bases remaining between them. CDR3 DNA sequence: TGTGCCAGCAGCCAAGTCGGTCTAGGGGTGGATGGCTACACCTTC. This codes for CASSQVGLGVDGYTF.

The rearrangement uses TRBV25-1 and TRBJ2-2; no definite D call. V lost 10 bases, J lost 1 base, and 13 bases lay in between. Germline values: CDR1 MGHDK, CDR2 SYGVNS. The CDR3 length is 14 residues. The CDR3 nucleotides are TGTGCCACCACGCGAAGGGAGAACACCGGGGAGCTGTTTTTT. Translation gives CATTRRENTGELFF.

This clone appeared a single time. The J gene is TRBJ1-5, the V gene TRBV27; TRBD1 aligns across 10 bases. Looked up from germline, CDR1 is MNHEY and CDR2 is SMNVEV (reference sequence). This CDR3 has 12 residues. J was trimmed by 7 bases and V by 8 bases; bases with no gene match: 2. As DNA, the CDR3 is TGTGCCAGCGGGGACAGGGGACAGCCCCAGCATTTT. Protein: CASGDRGQPQHF.